The 27 T cell receptor beta chains below were found in one sample sequenced in a study of human T cells and chemical hapten exposure. MiXCR, applied by TCRdb to the 5' RACE reads, yields one record per CDR3 protein. The table has more than 60,000 distinct CDR3 sequences, approximately 16% seen once; the top ten hold almost 7%. The template was total RNA from unfractionated whole blood. The source of these receptors is a female donor in good health.

The V gene is TRBV10-3, the J gene TRBJ1-1; possibly TRBD1 for D (5 bases). Trimming cost V 3 bases and J 5 bases, with 16 bases left between them. The CDR3 extends over 15 amino acids. CDR1 ENHRY and CDR2 SYGVKD come from the germline V gene. The CDR3 here is CAISDSGGRGTEAFF. CDR3 bases: TGTGCCATCAGTGATTCAGGAGGAAGGGGAACTGAAGCTTTCTTT.

This clonotype was seen a handful of times. The chain links TRBV20-1 to TRBJ2-1; 7 bases agree with TRBD2. With 0 bases clipped from V and 3 bases from J, the junction kept 8 bases outside the gene matches. The length of the CDR3 is 16 residues. The germline V gene has CDR1 DFQATT and CDR2 SNEGSKA (reference sequence). The CDR3 protein is CSARDLMRGGYNEQFF. The CDR3 DNA follows: TGCAGTGCTAGAGATCTCATGCGCGGGGGCTACAATGAGCAGTTCTTC.

This clonotype was seen more than once but under ten times. The chain joins TRBV7-2 to TRBJ2-7, with unresolved D. V lost 9 bases and J lost 2, with 11 bases in between. CDR3 size: 12 residues. Germline CDR1 reads SGHTA; CDR2 reads FQGNSA. CDR3: CASSPLTYEQYF. The DNA of the CDR3 is TGTGCCAGTAGCCCCCTCACCTACGAGCAGTACTTC.

The V gene is TRBV2, the J gene TRBJ2-5; D is possibly TRBD1 or TRBD2 (6 bases each). Germline values: CDR1 SNHLY, CDR2 FYNNEI. The CDR3 has 15 residues. The V and J ends lost 7 bases and 5 bases respectively, with 20 bases between them. CDR3 loop: CASTMEGVPGETQYF. The CDR3 DNA sequence: TGTGCCAGCACTATGGAGGGGGTCCCGGGGGAGACCCAGTACTTC.

This clonotype was seen more than once but under ten times. This chain connects TRBV5-1 to TRBJ2-3; the match to TRBD2 covers 10 bases. There are 17 residues in the CDR3. V dropped 0 bases and J dropped 2; count of bases not matched to a gene: 6. CDR1 and CDR2 from the germline V gene are SGHRS and YFSETQ. This CDR3 reads CASSLGLLAGATDTQYF. The CDR3 DNA reads TGCGCCAGCAGCTTGGGGCTCCTAGCGGGAGCCACAGATACGCAGTATTTT.

The V call is TRBV6-5, the J call TRBJ1-2; 8 bases are shared with TRBD1. The CDR3 extends over 15 amino acids. CDR1 MNHEY and CDR2 SVGAGI come from the germline V gene. Trimming took 6 bases from V and 5 from J; bases not matched to a gene: 11. The CDR3 coding sequence is TGTGCCAGCAGGCCGACCGGGACAGGACCTTATGGCTACACCTTC. It specifies CASRPTGTGPYGYTF.

The V gene is TRBV4-1, the J gene TRBJ2-3; D perhaps matches TRBD2 (6 bases). The V gene lost 3 bases and the J gene lost 0 bases, with 13 bases spanning the gap. Germline V gene sequence: CDR1 MGHRA, CDR2 YSYEKL. The CDR3 has 16 amino acids. CDR3 nucleotide sequence: TGCGCCAGCAGCCACCCATTTGCGGGGAGCACAGATACGCAGTATTTT. Translation: CASSHPFAGSTDTQYF.

This chain uses TRBV19 with TRBJ2-7, with unresolved D. Trimming stripped 3 bases from V and 4 bases from J, with 10 bases between. The length of the CDR3 is 13 residues. Per the germline V gene, CDR1 is LNHDA and CDR2 is SQIVND (reference sequence). The CDR3 DNA follows: TGTGCCAGTAGTATGCGGACGGCGTACGAGCAGTACTTC. It specifies CASSMRTAYEQYF.

This chain connects TRBV20-1 to TRBJ2-5, with 8 bases identical to TRBD2. Looked up from germline, CDR1 is DFQATT and CDR2 is SNEGSKA (reference sequence). This CDR3 is 14 amino acids long. J was trimmed by 5 bases and V by 8 bases; bases with no gene match: 13. CDR3 sequence reads: CSPNPGGPQETQYF. CDR3 nucleotide sequence: TGCAGTCCCAATCCGGGGGGGCCACAGGAGACCCAGTACTTC.

The table lists this clonotype with many counts. This chain's CDR3 is CASSPDGSYEQYF. The CDR3 DNA reads as TGTGCCAGCAGCCCGGACGGTTCCTACGAGCAGTACTTC. V gene TRBV12-3 or TRBV12-4 combines with J gene TRBJ2-7; D is ambiguous. The CDR3 is 13 amino acids. Trimming stripped 6 bases from V and 1 base from J, with 10 bases between.

The chain joins TRBV6-1 to TRBJ1-4; 7 nucleotides match TRBD1. The length of the CDR3 is 15 residues. The trim removed 4 bases at V and 6 bases at J, leaving 8 bases unmatched. Germline V CDR1 and CDR2: MNHNS, SASEGT. The CDR3 nucleotides are TGTGCCAGCAGTGTTGGGACAGCCATTGATGAAAAACTGTTTTTT. This codes for CASSVGTAIDEKLFF.

The V gene is TRBV20-1, the J gene TRBJ2-7, with D maybe TRBD2 (5 bases). Germline V gene data show CDR1 as DFQATT and CDR2 as SNEGSKA (reference sequence). V dropped 0 bases and J dropped 4 bases, with 13 bases sitting between them. This CDR3 spans 14 amino acids. The CDR3, as DNA: TGCAGTGCTAGAGAGCAAGGCAGGAGGTACGAGCAGTACTTC. It codes for CSAREQGRRYEQYF.

The rearrangement links TRBV11-2 to TRBJ2-2; D is unresolved. This CDR3 spans 12 amino acids. V was shortened by 1 base and J by 7 bases, with 4 bases between the two germline ends. Germline V gives CDR1 SGHAT, CDR2 FQNNGV. The CDR3 is CASSLVGGELFF. The CDR3 coding sequence is TGTGCCAGCAGCTTAGTCGGCGGGGAGCTGTTTTTT.

The genes are TRBV12-3 or TRBV12-4 and TRBJ1-5, with D unclear. V shed 5 bases and J shed 11 bases, with 16 bases lying between them. The CDR3 spans 13 residues. In nucleotides, the CDR3 is TGTGCCAGCAGTCGAGACGCGAACCAGGCCCAGCATTTT. The encoded protein is CASSRDANQAQHF.

This clonotype was counted ten times or more. This chain links TRBV20-1 with TRBJ2-5, with 9 bases fitting TRBD2. Germline V gene lookup returns CDR1 DFQATT and CDR2 SNEGSKA (reference sequence). CDR3 size: 14 residues. Unmatched junction bases numbered 10, after V lost 6 bases and J lost 5 bases. This chain's CDR3 is CSAGGLAGFETQYF. The CDR3 region has the DNA TGCAGTGCGGGGGGTCTAGCGGGGTTTGAGACCCAGTACTTC.

The rearrangement links TRBV4-1 to TRBJ1-1; D remains ambiguous. With 0 bases removed from V and 6 bases from J, the gap between germline ends came to 11 bases. The germline V gene has CDR1 MGHRA and CDR2 YSYEKL. This CDR3 is 14 amino acids long. This chain's CDR3 is CASSQDWEGPEAFF. The CDR3 DNA sequence: TGCGCCAGCAGCCAAGATTGGGAGGGCCCTGAAGCTTTCTTT.

The chain recombines TRBV5-1 with TRBJ2-7; D possibly corresponds to TRBD2 (6 bases). Germline-derived CDR1 and CDR2 are SGHRS and YFSETQ. The CDR3 consists of 15 residues. V lost 3 bases and J lost 0, with 13 bases in between. This CDR3 reads CASSSRAGSSYEQYF. CDR3 coding DNA: TGCGCCAGCAGCTCCCGGGCGGGGAGCTCCTACGAGCAGTACTTC.

This clonotype was found a few times. This rearrangement joins TRBV6-5 to TRBJ2-3; TRBD2 aligns across 8 bases. This CDR3 has 15 amino acids. In germline, CDR1 is MNHEY, CDR2 SVGAGI. The J segment lost 5 bases and the V segment lost 0 bases, leaving 4 bases of the junction unmatched. CDR3 sequence reads: CASSYSGGGGDTQYF. DNA for the CDR3: TGTGCCAGCAGTTACTCCGGGGGGGGCGGAGATACGCAGTATTTT.

This clonotype was detected ten times or more. The chain combines TRBV30 with TRBJ2-3; 9 positions agree with TRBD1. Germline V gene lookup returns CDR1 GTSNPN and CDR2 SVGIG (reference sequence). The CDR3 is made up of 14 amino acids. Trimming removed 3 bases from V and 4 bases from J; junction bases left unmatched: 5. The CDR3 DNA sequence: TGTGCCTGGAGCCCGGGACAGGGTCCAGATACGCAGTATTTT. Translated, it gives CAWSPGQGPDTQYF. Filled out from reference TRBV30 and TRBJ2-3, the complete variable domain reads SQTIHQWPATLVQPVGSPLSLECTVEGTSNPNLYWYRQAAGRGLQLLFYSVGIGQISSEVPQNLSASRPQDRQFILSSKKLLLSDSGFYLCAWSPGQGPDTQYFGPGTRLTVL.

The chain recombines TRBV15 with TRBJ2-7, with TRBD1 as a possible D gene (6 bases). Germline CDR1 and CDR2: LNHNV and YYDKDF (reference sequence). The CDR3 runs 15 residues. V lost 5 bases and J lost 4, with 18 bases in between. The CDR3 region has the DNA TGTGCCACCAGCGGGCTCAGGGGCCTGGGGTACGAGCAGTACTTC. Protein: CATSGLRGLGYEQYF.

This clonotype was counted between two and nine times. The chain has TRBV21-1 and TRBJ1-4; the table's D call TRBD1 went unverified against the DNA. TRBV21-1 is a pseudogene. The CDR3 is 16 residues long. The CDR3 spells CASLRTGDFSREKLFF. The CDR3 region has the DNA TGTGCCAGCCTTCGGACAGGGGATTTTTCTCGAGAAAAACTGTTTTTT.

This clonotype was seen a few times. The genes are TRBV6-1 and TRBJ1-6; D uncertain. Germline-derived CDR1 and CDR2 are MNHNS and SASEGT. V lost 6 bases, J lost 3 bases, and 27 bases lay in between. The CDR3 sequence is 20 residues long. The CDR3: CASRKRVGQVPVLYNSPLHF. CDR3 DNA: TGTGCCAGCAGGAAAAGAGTAGGCCAGGTCCCGGTTCTCTATAATTCACCCCTCCACTTT.

The rearrangement links TRBV12-3 or TRBV12-4 to TRBJ1-1; TRBD1 might be the D (6 bases). The CDR3 spans 17 residues. The V gene lost 5 bases and the J gene lost 5 bases, with 24 bases spanning the gap. The CDR3, as DNA: TGTGCCAGCAGTCGAACCCACCACCAGGGGCGGAGAACTGAAGCTTTCTTT. It yields the protein CASSRTHHQGRRTEAFF.

The table lists this clonotype with a few counts. The chain couples TRBV20-1 to TRBJ1-4; D call uncertain. V lost 6 bases to trimming and J lost 0 bases, with 14 bases between them. The length of the CDR3 is 15 residues. Looked up from germline, CDR1 is DFQATT and CDR2 is SNEGSKA (reference sequence). CDR3 sequence: CSAKQPLATNEKLFF. CDR3 sequence (DNA): TGCAGTGCCAAACAGCCCCTAGCAACTAATGAAAAACTGTTTTTT.

This clonotype was counted between two and nine times. At one of its ends the junction is not consistent with the germline gene, which may arise from a read error. The chain is built from TRBV2 and TRBJ1-1; TRBD1 agrees at 10 bases. The germline gives CDR1 SNHLY, CDR2 FYNNEI. The CDR3 is 15 residues long. CDR3 bases: TGTGCCAGCAGCGAAGGACAGGGGGGCCCCACTGAAGCTTTCTTT. This codes for CASSEGQGGPTEAFF.

This clonotype occurred a few times. V usage is TRBV12-3 or TRBV12-4 and J usage is TRBJ2-5; D may correspond to TRBD1 or TRBD2 (5 bases each). This CDR3 region has 15 residues. Trimming left V 3 bases short and J 9 bases short, with 20 bases between. The CDR3 loop reads CASSLGRVGSGAQYF. The CDR3 DNA reads as TGTGCCAGCAGTTTGGGGCGGGTCGGGTCTGGAGCCCAGTACTTC.

This clonotype has more than one count but fewer than ten. The rearrangement uses TRBV6-5 and TRBJ2-3, with D perhaps TRBD1 (5 bases). The V gene's germline CDR1 is MNHEY and CDR2 SVGAGI. V was trimmed by 0 bases and J by 5 bases, leaving 9 bases between them. CDR3 length: 14 residues. The chain's CDR3 is CASSYSDQGDTQYF. CDR3 DNA sequence: TGTGCCAGCAGTTACTCCGATCAGGGAGATACGCAGTATTTT.